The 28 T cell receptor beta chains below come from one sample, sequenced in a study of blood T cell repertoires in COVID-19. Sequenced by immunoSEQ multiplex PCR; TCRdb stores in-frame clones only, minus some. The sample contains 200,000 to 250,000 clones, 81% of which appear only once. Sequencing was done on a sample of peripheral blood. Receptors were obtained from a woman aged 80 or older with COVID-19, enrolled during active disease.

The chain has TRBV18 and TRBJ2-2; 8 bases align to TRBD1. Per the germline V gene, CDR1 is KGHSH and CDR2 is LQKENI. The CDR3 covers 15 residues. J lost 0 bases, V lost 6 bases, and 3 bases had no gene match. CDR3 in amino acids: CASSMGQANTGELFF. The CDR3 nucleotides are TGTGCCAGCTCGATGGGACAGGCGAACACCGGGGAGCTGTTTTTT.

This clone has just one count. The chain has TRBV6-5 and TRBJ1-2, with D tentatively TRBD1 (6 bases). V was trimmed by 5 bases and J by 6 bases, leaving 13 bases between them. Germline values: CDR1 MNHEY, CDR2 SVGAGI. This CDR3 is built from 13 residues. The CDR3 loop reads CASSPTGIHGYTF. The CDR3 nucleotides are TGTGCCAGCAGTCCCACAGGGATTCATGGCTACACCTTC.

CDR3 loop: CASSFRGRGEAFF. CDR3 DNA: TGTGCCAGCAGTTTCAGGGGCCGGGGTGAAGCTTTCTTT. The chain carries TRBV28 and TRBJ1-1, with D perhaps matching TRBD1 (6 bases). The CDR3 spans 13 residues. The V end was cut by 3 bases, the J end by 7 bases, with 12 bases between. Germline CDR1 reads MDHEN; CDR2 reads SYDVKM.

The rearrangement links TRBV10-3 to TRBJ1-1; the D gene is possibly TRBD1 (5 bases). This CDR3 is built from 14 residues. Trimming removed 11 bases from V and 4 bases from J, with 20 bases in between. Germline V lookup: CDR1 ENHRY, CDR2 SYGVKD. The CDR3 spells CAAGPGVGGTEAFF. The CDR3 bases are TGTGCCGCCGGGCCCGGAGTGGGGGGCACTGAAGCTTTCTTT.

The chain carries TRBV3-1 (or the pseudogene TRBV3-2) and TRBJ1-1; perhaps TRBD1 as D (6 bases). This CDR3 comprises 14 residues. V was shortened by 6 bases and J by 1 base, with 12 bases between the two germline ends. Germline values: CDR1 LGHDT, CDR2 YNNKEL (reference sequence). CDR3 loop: CASSLRGQNTEAFF. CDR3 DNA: TGTGCCAGCAGTCTCAGGGGCCAGAACACTGAAGCTTTCTTT.

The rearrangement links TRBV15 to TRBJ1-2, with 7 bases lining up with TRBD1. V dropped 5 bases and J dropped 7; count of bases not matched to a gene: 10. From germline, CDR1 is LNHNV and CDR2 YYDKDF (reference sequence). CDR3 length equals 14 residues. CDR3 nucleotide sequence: TGTGCCACCAGCGGACAGGTACTGGGTACTGGCTACACCTTC. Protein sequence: CATSGQVLGTGYTF.

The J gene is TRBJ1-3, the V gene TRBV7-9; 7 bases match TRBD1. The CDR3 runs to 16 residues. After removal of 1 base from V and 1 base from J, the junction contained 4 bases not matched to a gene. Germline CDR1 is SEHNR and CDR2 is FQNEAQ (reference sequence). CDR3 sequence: CASSLVGTVSGNTIYF. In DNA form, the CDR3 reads TGTGCCAGCAGCTTAGTGGGGACAGTTTCTGGAAACACCATATATTTT.

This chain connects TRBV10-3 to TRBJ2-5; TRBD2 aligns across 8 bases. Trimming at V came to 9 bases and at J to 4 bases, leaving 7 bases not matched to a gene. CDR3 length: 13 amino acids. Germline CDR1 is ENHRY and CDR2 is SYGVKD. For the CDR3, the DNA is TGTGCCATTGGGGCCACTAGCGGAGAGACCCAGTACTTC. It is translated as CAIGATSGETQYF.

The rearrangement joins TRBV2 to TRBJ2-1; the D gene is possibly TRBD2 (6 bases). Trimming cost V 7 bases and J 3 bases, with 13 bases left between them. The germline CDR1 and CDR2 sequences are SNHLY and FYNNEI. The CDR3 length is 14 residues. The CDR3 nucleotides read TGTGCCAGCAAGGATTTAGCGGTCTACAATGAGCAGTTCTTC. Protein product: CASKDLAVYNEQFF.

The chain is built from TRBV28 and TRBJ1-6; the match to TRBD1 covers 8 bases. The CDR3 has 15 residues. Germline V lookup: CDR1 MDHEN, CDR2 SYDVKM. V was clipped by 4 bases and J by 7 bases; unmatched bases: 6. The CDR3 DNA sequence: TGTGCCAGCAGTTCCAGGACAGGGACGAATTCACCCCTCCACTTT. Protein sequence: CASSSRTGTNSPLHF.

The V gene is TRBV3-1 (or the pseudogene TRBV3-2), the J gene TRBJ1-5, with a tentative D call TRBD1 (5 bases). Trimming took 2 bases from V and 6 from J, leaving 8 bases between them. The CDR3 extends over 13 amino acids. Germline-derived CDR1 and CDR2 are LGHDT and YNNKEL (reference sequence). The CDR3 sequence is CASSQKQVQPQHF. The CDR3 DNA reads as TGTGCCAGCAGCCAAAAACAGGTTCAGCCCCAGCATTTT.

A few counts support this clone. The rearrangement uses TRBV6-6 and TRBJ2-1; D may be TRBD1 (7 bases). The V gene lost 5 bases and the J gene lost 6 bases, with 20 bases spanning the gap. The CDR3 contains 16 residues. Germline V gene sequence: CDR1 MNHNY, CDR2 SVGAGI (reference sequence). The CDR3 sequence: CASSRQGGFVLNEQFF. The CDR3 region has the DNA TGTGCCAGCAGTCGACAGGGAGGTTTTGTTCTCAATGAGCAGTTCTTC.

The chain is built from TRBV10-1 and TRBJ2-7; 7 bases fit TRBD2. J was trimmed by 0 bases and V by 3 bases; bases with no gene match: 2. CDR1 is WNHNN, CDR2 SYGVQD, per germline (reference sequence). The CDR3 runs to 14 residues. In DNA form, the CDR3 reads TGCGCCAGCAGTGAAGGCGGGGGCTCCTACGAGCAGTACTTC. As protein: CASSEGGGSYEQYF.

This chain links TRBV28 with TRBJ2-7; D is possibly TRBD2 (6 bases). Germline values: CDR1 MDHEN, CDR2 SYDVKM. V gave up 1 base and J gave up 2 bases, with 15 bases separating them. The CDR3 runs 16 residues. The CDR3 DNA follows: TGTGCCAGCAGTTTATTAGGCGGGACGGAGACCTACGAGCAGTACTTC. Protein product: CASSLLGGTETYEQYF. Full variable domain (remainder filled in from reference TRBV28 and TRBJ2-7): DVKVTQSSRYLVKRTGEKVFLECVQDMDHENMFWYRQDPGLGLRLIYFSYDVKMKEKGDIPEGYSVSREKKERFSLILESASTNQTSMYLCASSLLGGTETYEQYFGPGTRLTVT.

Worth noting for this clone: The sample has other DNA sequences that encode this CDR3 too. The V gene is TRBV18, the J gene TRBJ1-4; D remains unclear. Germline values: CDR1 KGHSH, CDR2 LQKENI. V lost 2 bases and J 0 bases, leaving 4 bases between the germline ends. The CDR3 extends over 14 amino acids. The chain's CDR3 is CASSPSATNEKLFF. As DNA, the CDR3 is TGTGCCAGCTCACCATCTGCAACTAATGAAAAACTGTTTTTT.

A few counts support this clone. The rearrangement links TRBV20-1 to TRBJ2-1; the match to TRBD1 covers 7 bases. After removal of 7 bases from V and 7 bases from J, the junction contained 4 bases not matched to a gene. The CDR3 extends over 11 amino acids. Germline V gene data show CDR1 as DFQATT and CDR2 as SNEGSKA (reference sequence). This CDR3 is CSVYRGNEQFF. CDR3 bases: TGCAGTGTTTACAGGGGTAATGAGCAGTTCTTC.

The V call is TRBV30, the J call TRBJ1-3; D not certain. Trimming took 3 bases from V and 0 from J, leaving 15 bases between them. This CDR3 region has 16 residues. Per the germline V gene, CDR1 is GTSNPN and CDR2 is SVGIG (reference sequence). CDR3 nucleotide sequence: TGTGCCTGGAGCACCCCTTACTTAGTCTCTGGAAACACCATATATTTT. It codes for CAWSTPYLVSGNTIYF.

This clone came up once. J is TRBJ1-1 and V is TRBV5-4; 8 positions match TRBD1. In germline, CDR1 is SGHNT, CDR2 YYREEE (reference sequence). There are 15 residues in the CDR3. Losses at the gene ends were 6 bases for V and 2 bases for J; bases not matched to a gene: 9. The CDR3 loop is CASTPQGQVNTEAFF. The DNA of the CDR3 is TGTGCCAGCACCCCACAGGGACAGGTTAACACTGAAGCTTTCTTT.

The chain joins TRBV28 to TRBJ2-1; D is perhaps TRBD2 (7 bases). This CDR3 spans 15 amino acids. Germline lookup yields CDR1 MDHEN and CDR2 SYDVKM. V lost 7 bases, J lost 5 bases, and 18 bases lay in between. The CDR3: CASIKGGVLDNEQFF. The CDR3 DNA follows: TGTGCCAGCATCAAAGGGGGGGTCCTTGACAATGAGCAGTTCTTC.

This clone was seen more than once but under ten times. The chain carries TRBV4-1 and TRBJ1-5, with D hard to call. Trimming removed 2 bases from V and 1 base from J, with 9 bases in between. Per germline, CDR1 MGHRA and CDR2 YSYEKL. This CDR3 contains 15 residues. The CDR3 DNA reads TGCGCCAGCAGCCAAAACTCGGGGAGCAATCAGCCCCAGCATTTT. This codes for CASSQNSGSNQPQHF.

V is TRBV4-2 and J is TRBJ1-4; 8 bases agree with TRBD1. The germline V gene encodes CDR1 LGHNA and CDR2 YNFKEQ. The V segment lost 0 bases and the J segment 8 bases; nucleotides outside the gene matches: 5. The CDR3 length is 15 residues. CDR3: CASSQDGTGGEKLFF. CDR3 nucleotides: TGTGCCAGCAGCCAAGACGGTACAGGGGGGGAAAAACTGTTTTTT.

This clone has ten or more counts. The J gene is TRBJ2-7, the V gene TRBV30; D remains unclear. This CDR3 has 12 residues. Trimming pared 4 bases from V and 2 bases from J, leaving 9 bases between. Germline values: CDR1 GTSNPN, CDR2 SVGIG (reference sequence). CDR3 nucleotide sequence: TGTGCCTGGAAGAGTTTCGCCTACGAGCAGTACTTC. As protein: CAWKSFAYEQYF.

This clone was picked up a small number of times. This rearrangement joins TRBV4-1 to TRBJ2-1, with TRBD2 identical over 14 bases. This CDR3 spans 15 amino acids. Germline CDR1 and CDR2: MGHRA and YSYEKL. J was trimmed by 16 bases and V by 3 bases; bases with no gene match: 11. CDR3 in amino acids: CASSQNPGTSGSVFF. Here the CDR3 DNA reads TGCGCCAGCAGCCAGAACCCCGGGACTAGCGGGAGTGTATTCTTC.

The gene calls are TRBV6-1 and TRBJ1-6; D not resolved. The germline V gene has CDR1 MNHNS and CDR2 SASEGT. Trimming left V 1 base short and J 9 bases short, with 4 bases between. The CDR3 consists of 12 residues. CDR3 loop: CASSEVFSPLHF. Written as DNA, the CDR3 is TGTGCCAGCAGTGAAGTATTTTCACCCCTCCACTTT.

CDR3 sequence (DNA): TGTGCCAGCAGTTACAGCTTGGGTACCCAGGGGACTGAAGCTTTCTTT. It encodes CASSYSLGTQGTEAFF. V is TRBV28 and J is TRBJ1-1; tentative D call: TRBD1 (6 bases). CDR3 length: 16 amino acids. CDR1 MDHEN and CDR2 SYDVKM come from the germline V gene. Deletions cut 4 bases from V and 5 bases from J, with 20 bases between. Full variable domain (missing parts from reference TRBV28 and TRBJ1-1): DVKVTQSSRYLVKRTGEKVFLECVQDMDHENMFWYRQDPGLGLRLIYFSYDVKMKEKGDIPEGYSVSREKKERFSLILESASTNQTSMYLCASSYSLGTQGTEAFFGQGTRLTVV.

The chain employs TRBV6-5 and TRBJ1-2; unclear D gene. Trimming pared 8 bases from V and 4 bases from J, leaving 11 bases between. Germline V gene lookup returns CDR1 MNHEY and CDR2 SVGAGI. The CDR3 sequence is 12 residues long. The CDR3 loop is CASGPGSYGYTF. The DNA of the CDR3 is TGTGCCAGCGGGCCTGGCTCCTATGGCTACACCTTC.

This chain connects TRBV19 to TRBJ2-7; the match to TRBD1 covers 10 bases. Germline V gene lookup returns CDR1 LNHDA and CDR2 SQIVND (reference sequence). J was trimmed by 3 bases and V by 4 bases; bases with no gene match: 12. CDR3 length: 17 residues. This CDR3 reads CASSTAGTGVTLYEQYF. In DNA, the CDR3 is TGTGCCAGTAGTACTGCCGGGACAGGGGTAACCCTCTACGAGCAGTACTTC.

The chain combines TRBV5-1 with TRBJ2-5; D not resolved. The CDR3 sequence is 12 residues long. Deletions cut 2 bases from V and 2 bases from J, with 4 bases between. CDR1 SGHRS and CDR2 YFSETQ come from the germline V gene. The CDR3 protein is CASSFPQETQYF. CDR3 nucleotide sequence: TGCGCCAGCAGCTTTCCACAAGAGACCCAGTACTTC.